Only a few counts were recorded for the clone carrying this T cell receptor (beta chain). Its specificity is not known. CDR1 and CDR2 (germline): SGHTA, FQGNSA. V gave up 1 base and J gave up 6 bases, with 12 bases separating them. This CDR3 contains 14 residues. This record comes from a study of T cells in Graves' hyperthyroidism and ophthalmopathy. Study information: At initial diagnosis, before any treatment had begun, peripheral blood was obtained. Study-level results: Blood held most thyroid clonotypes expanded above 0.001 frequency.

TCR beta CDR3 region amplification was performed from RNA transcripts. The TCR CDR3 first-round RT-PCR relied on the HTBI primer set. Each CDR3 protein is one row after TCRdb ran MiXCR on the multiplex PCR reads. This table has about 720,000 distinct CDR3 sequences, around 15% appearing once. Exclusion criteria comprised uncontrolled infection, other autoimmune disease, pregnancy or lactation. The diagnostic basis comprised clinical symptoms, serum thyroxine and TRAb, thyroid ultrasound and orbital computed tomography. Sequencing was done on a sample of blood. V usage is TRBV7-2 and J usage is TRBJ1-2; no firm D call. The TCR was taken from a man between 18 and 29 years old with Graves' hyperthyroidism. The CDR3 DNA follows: TGTGCCAGCAGCTTAGGCGGTCTGGCCGATGGCTACACCTTC. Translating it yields CASSLGGLADGYTF. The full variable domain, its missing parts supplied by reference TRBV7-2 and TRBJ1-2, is GAGVSQSPSNKVTEKGKDVELRCDPISGHTALYWYRQSLGQGLEFLIYFQGNSAPDKSGLPSDRFSAERTGGSVSTLTIQRTQQEDSAVYLCASSLGGLADGYTFGSGTRLTVV.